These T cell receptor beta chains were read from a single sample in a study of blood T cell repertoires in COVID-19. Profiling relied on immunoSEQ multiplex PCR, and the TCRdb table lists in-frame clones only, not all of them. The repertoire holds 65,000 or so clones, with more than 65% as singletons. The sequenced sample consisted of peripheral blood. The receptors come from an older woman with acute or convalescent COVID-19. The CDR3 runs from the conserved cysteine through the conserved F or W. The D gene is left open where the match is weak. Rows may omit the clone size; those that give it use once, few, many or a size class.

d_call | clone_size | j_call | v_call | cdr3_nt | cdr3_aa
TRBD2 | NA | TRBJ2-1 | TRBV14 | TGTGCCAGCAGCCAATCCCTAGCGGGAGTCTATGAGCAGTTCTTC | CASSQSLAGVYEQFF
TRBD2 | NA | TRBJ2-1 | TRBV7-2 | TGTGCCAGCAGCTTAGCGGCTAGCGGGGCCAGCTCCTACAATGAGCAGTTCTTC | CASSLAASGASSYNEQFF
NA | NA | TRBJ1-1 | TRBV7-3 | TGTGCCAGCAGCTTATACGGGGGGATGAACACTGAAGCTTTCTTT | CASSLYGGMNTEAFF
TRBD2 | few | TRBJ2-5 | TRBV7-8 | TGTGCCAGCATCGGCGAGGCGGGGGGCCAACAAGAGACCCAGTACTTC | CASIGEAGGQQETQYF
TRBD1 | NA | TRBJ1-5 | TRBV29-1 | TGCAGCGTCTCACAGGGGGCCGGGAATCAGCCCCAGCATTTT | CSVSQGAGNQPQHF
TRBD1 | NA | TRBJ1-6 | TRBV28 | TGTGCCAGCAGTTTAAACAGGGGGTATAATTCACCCCTCCACTTT | CASSLNRGYNSPLHF
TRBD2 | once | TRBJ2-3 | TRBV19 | TGTGCCAGTAGTCTGACTAGCGGGGGGAACACAGATACGCAGTATTTT | CASSLTSGGNTDTQYF
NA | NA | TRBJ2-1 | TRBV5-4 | TGTGCCAGCAGTTATCCCCAAGGGAGCCTTGAGCAGTTCTTC | CASSYPQGSLEQFF
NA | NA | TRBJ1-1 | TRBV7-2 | TGTGCCAGCAGCTCAGGGGCTTCCTTGAACACTGAAGCTTTCTTT | CASSSGASLNTEAFF
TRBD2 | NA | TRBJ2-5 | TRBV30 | TGTGCCTGGAGTCCCGGGACTAGCGGGAGGTTGGGGGAGACCCAGTACTTC | CAWSPGTSGRLGETQYF
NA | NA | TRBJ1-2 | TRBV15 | TGTGCCACCAGCAGAGATATAGGGTTCGGAGGCGGCTACACCTTC | CATSRDIGFGGGYTF
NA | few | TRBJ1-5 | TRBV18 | TGTGCCAGCTCACCACGACAGCAGAATCAGCCCCAGCATTTT | CASSPRQQNQPQHF
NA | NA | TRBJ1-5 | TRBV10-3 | TGTGCCTCCAGCGGTGGTAGCAATCAGCCCCAGCATTTT | CASSGGSNQPQHF
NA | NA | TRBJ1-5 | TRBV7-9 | TGTGCCAGCAGCTTACAGAATCAGCCCCAGCATTTT | CASSLQNQPQHF
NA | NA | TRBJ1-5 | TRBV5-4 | TGTGCCAGCAGCTTTGGTCCAGTCAGCGATCAGCCCCAGCATTTT | CASSFGPVSDQPQHF
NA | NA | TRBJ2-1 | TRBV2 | TGTGCCAGCAGTGATTCCGGGGGAATTCCGCAGTTCTTC | CASSDSGGIPQFF
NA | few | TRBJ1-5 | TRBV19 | TGTGCCAGTAGTAGGGGGCCCACAAGCAATCAGCCCCAGCATTTT | CASSRGPTSNQPQHF
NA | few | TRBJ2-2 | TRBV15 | TGTGCCACCAGCAGAGCTGCGGGCACCGGGGAGCTGTTTTTT | CATSRAAGTGELFF
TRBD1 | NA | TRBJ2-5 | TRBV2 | TGTGCCAGCAGTGGGGGGGACAGGGATCAAGAGACCCAGTACTTC | CASSGGDRDQETQYF
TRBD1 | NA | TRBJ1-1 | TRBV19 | TGTGCCAGTAGCCCAGGGGGCCTCGTAAACACTGAAGCTTTCTTT | CASSPGGLVNTEAFF
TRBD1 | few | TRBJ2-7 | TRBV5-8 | TGTGCCAGCAGCTTGGACGTAGGGACAGGAGCCTACGAGCAGTACTTC | CASSLDVGTGAYEQYF
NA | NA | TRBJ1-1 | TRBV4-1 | TGCGCCAGCAGCGAACGTACAGGGTACACTGAAGCTTTCTTT | CASSERTGYTEAFF
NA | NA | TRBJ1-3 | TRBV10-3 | TGTGCCATCAGGCCAGGACACGCGAATAGCGGAAACACCATATATTTT | CAIRPGHANSGNTIYF
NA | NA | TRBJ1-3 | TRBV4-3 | TGCGCCAGCAGCCAGAGCTCTCAGGGCCCTGGAAACACCATATATTTT | CASSQSSQGPGNTIYF
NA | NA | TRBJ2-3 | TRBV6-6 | TGTGCCAGCAGTTACCCTCCCGAGGGAGATACGCAGTATTTT | CASSYPPEGDTQYF
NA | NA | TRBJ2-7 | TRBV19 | TGTGCCAGTACCCTGTACGAGCAGTACTTC | CASTLYEQYF
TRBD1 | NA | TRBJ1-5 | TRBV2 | TGTGCCAGCAGAGACAGGGGCGAGGGGCAGCCCCAGCATTTT | CASRDRGEGQPQHF
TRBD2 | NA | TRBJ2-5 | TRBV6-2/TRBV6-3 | TGTGCCAGCAGTATTCATAGCGGGGGTGTCGAGACCCAGTACTTC | CASSIHSGGVETQYF
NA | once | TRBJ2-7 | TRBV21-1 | TGTGCCAGCAGCACTGAAGCTTGGGCGATGATCGGCTCCTACGAGCAGTACTTC | CASSTEAWAMIGSYEQYF
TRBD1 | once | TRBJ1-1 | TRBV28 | TGTGCCAGCAGTATTTCCGGGACAGGCTTACGGACTGAAGCTTTCTTT | CASSISGTGLRTEAFF
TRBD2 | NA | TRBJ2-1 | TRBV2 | TGTGCCAGCAGTGAATCTAGCGGGGCGTACAATGAGCAGTTCTTC | CASSESSGAYNEQFF
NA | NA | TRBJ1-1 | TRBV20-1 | TGCAGTGCTCAGGGGAACACTGAAGCTTTCTTT | CSAQGNTEAFF
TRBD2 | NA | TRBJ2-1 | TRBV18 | TGTGCCAGCTCACCCCAACTAGCGGATTACTACAATGAGCAGTTCTTC | CASSPQLADYYNEQFF
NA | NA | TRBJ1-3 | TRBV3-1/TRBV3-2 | TGTGCCAGCAGCCAAGATTTTCGAACTAGCTCTGGAAACACCATATATTTT | CASSQDFRTSSGNTIYF
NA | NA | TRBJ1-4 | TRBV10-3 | TGTGCCATCAGTCCTGGACAGAATGAAAAACTGTTTTTT | CAISPGQNEKLFF
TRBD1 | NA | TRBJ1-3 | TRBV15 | TGTGCCACCAGCAGACGGACAGGGGTTGGAAACACCATATATTTT | CATSRRTGVGNTIYF
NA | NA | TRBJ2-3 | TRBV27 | TGTGCCAGCAGTTCCCTCACGGGCAGGGAAACAGATACGCAGTATTTT | CASSSLTGRETDTQYF
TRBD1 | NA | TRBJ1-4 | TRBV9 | TGTGCCAGCAGCCCTAGACAGGGGGGGCTTGTTGAAGAAAAACTGTTTTTT | CASSPRQGGLVEEKLFF
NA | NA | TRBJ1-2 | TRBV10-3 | TGTGCCATCAGTGAGTCATCTGGTAGCTGGGGAGTCTATGGCTACACCTTC | CAISESSGSWGVYGYTF
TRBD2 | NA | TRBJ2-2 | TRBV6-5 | TGTGCCGCAAAAATGGCCGGGGGGGACGGGGAGCTGTTTTTT | CAAKMAGGDGELFF